Listed here are 8 T cell receptor beta chains from one sample, sequenced in a study of cytotoxic CD8 clonotypes in ibrutinib-treated CLL. The protocol was immunoSEQ multiplex PCR, while the TCRdb copy is restricted to in-frame clones and leaves out a portion. Of 100,000 to 150,000 clones in the sample, roughly 88% were seen once. This specimen was PBMCs, taken after 24 months of ibrutinib treatment. The receptors originated from a human donor with chronic lymphocytic leukemia.

This rearrangement joins TRBV7-7 to TRBJ2-2, with D maybe TRBD1 (6 bases). Trimming shortened V by 7 bases and J by 3 bases, and 15 bases separated the two germline ends. This CDR3 is built from 15 residues. Germline assignment: CDR1 SSHAT and CDR2 FNYEAQ (reference sequence). The CDR3 is CASTQLQGDTGELFF. CDR3 nucleotides: TGTGCCAGCACGCAACTACAGGGAGACACCGGGGAGCTGTTTTTT.

This chain links TRBV7-2 with TRBJ1-6, with D hard to call. V was trimmed by 5 bases and J by 7 bases, leaving 9 bases between them. CDR3 size: 13 residues. In germline, CDR1 is SGHTA, CDR2 FQGNSA. In DNA, the CDR3 is TGTGCCAGCAGCCCGCGGAGGAATTCACCCCTCCACTTT. Residues: CASSPRRNSPLHF.

The chain has TRBV29-1 and TRBJ2-1; 12 bases are shared with TRBD2. The CDR3 contains 19 residues. Unmatched junction bases numbered 17, after V lost 2 bases and J lost 6 bases. Germline lookup yields CDR1 SQVTM and CDR2 ANQGSEA. The CDR3 DNA reads TGCAGCGTTGAACCTAGGACTAGCGGGATTCTAGCTGTAGGCAATGAGCAGTTCTTC. This sequence encodes CSVEPRTSGILAVGNEQFF.

The rearrangement joins TRBV4-2 to TRBJ2-2, with D possibly being TRBD1 or TRBD2 (6 bases each). CDR1 LGHNA and CDR2 YNFKEQ come from the germline V gene. The V end lost 4 bases, the J end lost 6 bases, and 15 bases lay between the germline ends. This CDR3 is built from 15 residues. The CDR3 nucleotides are TGTGCCAGCAGCCCCACGGCAGGGGAGGCCGGGGAGCTGTTTTTT. Translation: CASSPTAGEAGELFF.

CDR3 DNA: TGTGCCAGCAGCTTACAGGGGATGAACACTGAAGCTTTCTTT. Translation gives CASSLQGMNTEAFF. The chain is built from TRBV7-3 and TRBJ1-1; D may be TRBD1 (6 bases). Germline CDR1 reads SGHTA; CDR2 reads FQGTGA. Deletions cut 2 bases from V and 0 bases from J, with 7 bases between. The CDR3 extends over 14 amino acids.

The chain combines TRBV6-1 with TRBJ1-1; TRBD1 matches at 7 bases. CDR1 and CDR2 (germline): MNHNS, SASEGT. The ends lost 4 bases at V and 0 bases at J; junction bases unmatched: 11. The CDR3 runs to 17 residues. CDR3 in amino acids: CASSAGGGAGLNTEAFF. The CDR3 DNA follows: TGTGCCAGCAGTGCGGGAGGGGGCGCGGGTTTGAACACTGAAGCTTTCTTT.

The rearrangement joins TRBV4-3 to TRBJ2-3; TRBD2 aligns across 9 bases. The CDR3 runs 15 residues. Trimming at V came to 4 bases and at J to 3 bases, leaving 5 bases not matched to a gene. The germline CDR1 and CDR2 sequences are LGHNA and YSLEER. CDR3 sequence reads: CASSRQAGGTDTQYF. CDR3 nucleotides: TGCGCCAGCAGCCGTCAAGCGGGGGGTACAGATACGCAGTATTTT.

The rearrangement uses TRBV12-2 and TRBJ2-5. TRBV12-2 is an annotated pseudogene. The CDR3 sequence is 11 residues long. CDR3 coding DNA: TGTGCAAGTCGCCTTTACGAGACCCAGTACTTC. Residues: CASRLYETQYF.